This entry lists 30 T cell receptor beta chains sequenced from one sample in a study of OX40 agonist ivuxolimab in advanced cancers. The data were produced by immunoSEQ multiplex PCR, yet TCRdb's version contains in-frame clones alone and is incomplete. The data show about 58,000 clones, with approximately 90% seen just once and 0.76% held by the top ten. Sequencing was performed on CD4+ or CD8+ T cells sorted from blood, taken in a trial of the OX40 agonist ivuxolimab. The receptors were sampled from an adult with an advanced solid tumor such as melanoma, head and neck, liver or kidney cancer.

The CDR3 DNA reads TGTGCCAGCAGCCACGGGGATAGTACACCGAGGGGCGGGGAGCTGTTTTTT. Its protein is CASSHGDSTPRGGELFF. This chain joins TRBV7-8 and TRBJ2-2; either TRBD1 or TRBD2 may fit D (5 bases each). The CDR3 has 17 amino acids. Germline V gene sequence: CDR1 SGHVS, CDR2 FQNEAQ. The V end was cut by 5 bases, the J end by 7 bases, with 23 bases between.

Worth noting for this clone: The same CDR3 also results from other DNA sequences found in this sample. V and J are TRBV12-5 and TRBJ2-3; possibly TRBD2 for D (5 bases). The CDR3 extends over 14 amino acids. Germline values: CDR1 LGHNT, CDR2 FRNRAP. The V and J ends lost 1 base and 3 bases respectively, with 8 bases between them. CDR3 sequence (DNA): TGTGCTAGTGGTTTGGGGACTGATACAGATACGCAGTATTTT. Its protein is CASGLGTDTDTQYF.

The rearrangement uses TRBV27 and TRBJ2-3; 7 nucleotides line up with TRBD2. The V gene's germline CDR1 is MNHEY and CDR2 SMNVEV (reference sequence). The CDR3 spans 15 residues. The J segment lost 4 bases and the V segment lost 1 base, leaving 5 bases of the junction unmatched. The CDR3 region has the DNA TGTGCCAGCAGTTTATGGGAGGGTTCCTCAGATACGCAGTATTTT. Its protein is CASSLWEGSSDTQYF.

The chain links TRBV7-9 to TRBJ1-1; no clear D. The CDR3 covers 13 residues. The V end lost 2 bases, the J end lost 6 bases, and 10 bases lay between the germline ends. In germline, CDR1 is SEHNR, CDR2 FQNEAQ (reference sequence). CDR3 sequence reads: CASSLLRHPEAFF. The DNA for the CDR3 is TGTGCCAGCAGCTTACTTCGGCACCCTGAAGCTTTCTTT. The full variable domain, completed using reference TRBV7-9 and TRBJ1-1, is DTGVSQNPRHKITKRGQNVTFRCDPISEHNRLYWYRQTLGQGPEFLTYFQNEAQLEKSRLLSDRFSAERPKGSFSTLEIQRTEQGDSAMYLCASSLLRHPEAFFGQGTRLTVV.

The J gene is TRBJ1-2, the V gene TRBV5-6; the D gene is possibly TRBD1 (6 bases). Germline assignment: CDR1 SGHDT and CDR2 YYEEEE. The CDR3 extends over 15 amino acids. V dropped 1 base and J dropped 4 bases, with 14 bases sitting between them. The CDR3 DNA is TGTGCCAGCAGCTTGTTAGCAGGGGTTGGCTATGGCTACACCTTC. It codes for CASSLLAGVGYGYTF.

The chain joins TRBV6-4 to TRBJ2-1; D may match TRBD1 or TRBD2 (5 bases each). The CDR3 length is 15 residues. CDR1 and CDR2 (germline): MRHNA, SNTAGT. V was shortened by 5 bases and J by 0 bases, with 11 bases between the two germline ends. CDR3 DNA: TGTGCCAGCAGTCCGGGACCTAGCTCCTACAATGAGCAGTTCTTC. It specifies CASSPGPSSYNEQFF.

The chain combines TRBV5-6 with TRBJ2-2; 7 nucleotides align to TRBD2. V lost 0 bases and J lost 5; bases outside the gene matches: 4. Germline CDR1 reads SGHDT; CDR2 reads YYEEEE. CDR3 length equals 15 residues. The CDR3 DNA is TGTGCCAGCAGCTTGGGCGGGAGAGGGACCGGGGAGCTGTTTTTT. Translating it yields CASSLGGRGTGELFF.

The chain employs TRBV7-2 and TRBJ2-1; D call uncertain. The CDR3 spans 17 residues. Germline V CDR1 and CDR2: SGHTA, FQGNSA. V lost 2 bases and J lost 0, with 14 bases in between. The CDR3 nucleotides read TGTGCCAGCAGCTTATTAGGCAGGACCGACTCCTACAATGAGCAGTTCTTC. Its translation is CASSLLGRTDSYNEQFF.

The chain has TRBV7-9 and TRBJ2-3; 8 nucleotides agree with TRBD1. Germline trimming cut 2 bases from V and 1 base from J; bases unmatched to any gene: 8. The CDR3 is made up of 17 amino acids. The V gene's germline CDR1 is SEHNR and CDR2 FQNEAQ (reference sequence). In nucleotides, the CDR3 is TGTGCCAGCAGCTTATCCCAGGGGGCGGGCCGCACAGATACGCAGTATTTT. Protein product: CASSLSQGAGRTDTQYF.

This clone was observed a single time. This rearrangement joins TRBV19 to TRBJ2-7; 8 nucleotides agree with TRBD1. This CDR3 comprises 13 residues. CDR1 is LNHDA and CDR2 is SQIVND in the germline V gene (reference sequence). Losses at the gene ends were 5 bases for V and 7 bases for J; bases not matched to a gene: 7. The CDR3 DNA reads as TGTGCCAGTAGTCGGACAGGGAGAACAGAGCAGTACTTC. Translated: CASSRTGRTEQYF.

The J gene is TRBJ2-2, the V gene TRBV7-9; 9 positions agree with TRBD1. Losses at the gene ends were 5 bases for V and 3 bases for J; bases not matched to a gene: 10. Germline CDR1 reads SEHNR; CDR2 reads FQNEAQ (reference sequence). The CDR3 has 17 amino acids. This chain's CDR3 is CASSPGRGQGDTGELFF. The CDR3 nucleotides read TGTGCCAGCAGCCCCGGAAGGGGACAGGGAGACACCGGGGAGCTGTTTTTT.

This chain connects TRBV6-5 to TRBJ2-7; either TRBD1 or TRBD2 may supply D (5 bases each). Trimming pared 6 bases from V and 2 bases from J, leaving 14 bases between. Germline V lookup: CDR1 MNHEY, CDR2 SVGAGI. The CDR3 spans 14 residues. CDR3 coding DNA: TGTGCCAGCAGCCGGGACGTAGATGCCTACGAGCAGTACTTC. Translating gives CASSRDVDAYEQYF.

The chain links TRBV11-2 to TRBJ1-2; 9 bases line up with TRBD1. Looked up from germline, CDR1 is SGHAT and CDR2 is FQNNGV. The ends lost 1 base at V and 4 bases at J; junction bases unmatched: 7. The CDR3 is 16 residues long. Here the CDR3 reads CASSLAGTGRFYGYTF. CDR3 bases: TGTGCCAGCAGCTTAGCCGGGACAGGGAGATTCTATGGCTACACCTTC.

The CDR3 reads CASSLDRVQPQHF. The CDR3 DNA is TGTGCCAGCAGCCTCGACAGGGTTCAGCCCCAGCATTTT. The chain joins TRBV5-4 to TRBJ1-5; 7 nucleotides agree with TRBD1. V lost 4 bases to trimming and J lost 6 bases; unmatched junction nucleotides: 4. The CDR3 loop spans 13 amino acids. Germline V gene data show CDR1 as SGHNT and CDR2 as YYREEE (reference sequence).

This rearrangement joins TRBV7-8 to TRBJ2-7; D is unclear. The germline V gene encodes CDR1 SGHVS and CDR2 FQNEAQ. V was clipped by 3 bases and J by 11 bases, with 11 bases between them. The CDR3 extends over 11 amino acids. The CDR3 DNA follows: TGTGCCAGCAGCTTTGGCCAGCGCGAGTACTTC. Translation: CASSFGQREYF.

The chain couples TRBV7-2 to TRBJ2-1; TRBD2 might be the D (6 bases). CDR1 and CDR2 from the germline V gene are SGHTA and FQGNSA. Trimming took 4 bases from V and 3 from J, leaving 13 bases between them. This CDR3 has 15 residues. The CDR3 loop is CASSSVRRGYNEQFF. Here the CDR3 DNA reads TGTGCCAGCAGCTCGGTGCGGCGGGGCTACAATGAGCAGTTCTTC.

This chain joins TRBV9 and TRBJ1-3; maybe TRBD1 (5 bases). V was shortened by 3 bases and J by 0 bases, with 10 bases between the two germline ends. In germline, CDR1 is SGDLS, CDR2 YYNGEE. The CDR3 loop spans 15 amino acids. The CDR3 DNA reads as TGTGCCAGCAGCGCCCTGGGACTCTCTGGAAACACCATATATTTT. Amino acids: CASSALGLSGNTIYF.

This chain's CDR3 is CAWNRGASNQPQHF. The CDR3 nucleotides read TGTGCCTGGAACCGGGGGGCCAGTAATCAGCCCCAGCATTTT. The chain employs TRBV30 and TRBJ1-5; D is perhaps TRBD1 (6 bases). The ends were cut back, 4 bases at V and 4 bases at J, with 14 bases in the middle. Germline V gene data show CDR1 as GTSNPN and CDR2 as SVGIG (reference sequence). This CDR3 contains 14 residues.

The genes are TRBV4-3 and TRBJ2-7; TRBD1 might be the D (6 bases). This CDR3 is built from 17 residues. Trimming stripped 3 bases from V and 2 bases from J, with 20 bases between. Germline loops: CDR1 LGHNA, CDR2 YSLEER. Written as DNA, the CDR3 is TGCGCCAGCAGCCACCCGAGGGGACAATCCGTTCCCTACGAGCAGTACTTC. Protein product: CASSHPRGQSVPYEQYF.

The CDR3 is CASSELTDTQYF. The CDR3, as DNA: TGTGCCAGCAGTGAGTTGACAGATACGCAGTATTTT. The chain is built from TRBV6-1 and TRBJ2-3; D remains unclear. V was pared by 3 bases and J by 3 bases, with 4 bases between. The CDR3 loop spans 12 amino acids. Germline assignment: CDR1 MNHNS and CDR2 SASEGT.

The V call is TRBV14, the J call TRBJ2-5, with 8 bases aligning to TRBD2. Germline lookup yields CDR1 SGHDN and CDR2 FVKESK. CDR3 length: 15 amino acids. V was pared by 1 base and J by 2 bases, with 3 bases of the junction left unmatched. CDR3 amino acids: CASSQVAGRQETQYF. The CDR3 DNA follows: TGTGCCAGCAGCCAAGTAGCGGGGAGACAAGAGACCCAGTACTTC.

The J gene is TRBJ2-5, the V gene TRBV19, with a weak D call TRBD1 (6 bases). V lost 3 bases, J lost 4 bases, and 15 bases lay in between. The CDR3 consists of 15 residues. Germline-derived CDR1 and CDR2 are LNHDA and SQIVND (reference sequence). The CDR3 loop is CASSIPGRGGETQYF. The CDR3 region has the DNA TGTGCCAGTAGTATCCCCGGCAGGGGTGGAGAGACCCAGTACTTC.

The V gene is TRBV6-5, the J gene TRBJ2-2; 10 bases match TRBD1. Germline CDR1 is MNHEY and CDR2 is SVGAGI. V shed 7 bases and J 7 bases; nucleotides not matched to a gene: 6. The CDR3 has 14 residues. CDR3 loop: CASTADRGYGELFF. The CDR3 nucleotides are TGTGCCAGCACCGCGGACAGGGGGTACGGGGAGCTGTTTTTT.

This clone occurred once. The rearrangement links TRBV5-5 to TRBJ1-5; maybe TRBD1 (6 bases). Trimming took off 0 bases at V and 3 bases at J, with 13 bases between the two ends. The CDR3 length is 16 residues. CDR1 is SGHKS and CDR2 is YYEKEE in the germline V gene (reference sequence). The CDR3 DNA sequence: TGTGCCAGCAGCTTGGCCATAGGACAGCTCAATCAGCCCCAGCATTTT. This translates into CASSLAIGQLNQPQHF.

The rearrangement links TRBV5-4 to TRBJ2-3, with D uncertain. With 1 base removed from V and 0 bases from J, the gap between germline ends came to 6 bases. The germline gives CDR1 SGHNT, CDR2 YYREEE (reference sequence). The CDR3 contains 14 residues. The CDR3: CASSLLFSTDTQYF. CDR3 nucleotides: TGTGCCAGCAGCTTGTTATTTAGCACAGATACGCAGTATTTT.

The V gene is TRBV11-2, the J gene TRBJ2-2; D gene unclear. V was shortened by 9 bases and J by 4 bases, with 12 bases between the two germline ends. This CDR3 region has 13 residues. Germline V gives CDR1 SGHAT, CDR2 FQNNGV. The CDR3 nucleotides are TGTGCCAGTTCCATACCAACCACCGGGGAGCTGTTTTTT. This translates into CASSIPTTGELFF.

This rearrangement joins TRBV5-6 to TRBJ2-7; D could derive from TRBD1 or TRBD2 (5 bases each). Trimming stripped 4 bases from V and 2 bases from J, with 13 bases between. Germline V lookup: CDR1 SGHDT, CDR2 YYEEEE. The CDR3 is 14 residues long. CDR3 sequence: CASSDRMGAYEQYF. In nucleotides, the CDR3 is TGTGCCAGCAGCGACCGAATGGGGGCCTACGAGCAGTACTTC.

The chain combines TRBV28 with TRBJ1-1; the D is unclear. The germline V gene encodes CDR1 MDHEN and CDR2 SYDVKM. The CDR3 extends over 14 amino acids. The V end was cut by 5 bases, the J end by 2 bases, with 12 bases between. The CDR3 DNA follows: TGTGCCAGCAGTCCCCTATCACAAAACACTGAAGCTTTCTTT. Translation: CASSPLSQNTEAFF. The full variable domain, rest sourced from reference TRBV28 and TRBJ1-1, is DVKVTQSSRYLVKRTGEKVFLECVQDMDHENMFWYRQDPGLGLRLIYFSYDVKMKEKGDIPEGYSVSREKKERFSLILESASTNQTSMYLCASSPLSQNTEAFFGQGTRLTVV.

There are a few counts of this clone. The chain has TRBV4-2 and TRBJ2-2; D is unclear. The V gene's germline CDR1 is LGHNA and CDR2 YNFKEQ. V was trimmed by 4 bases and J by 3 bases, leaving 9 bases between them. CDR3 length: 14 amino acids. The CDR3 bases are TGTGCCAGCAGCCGCCAACGGGACACCGGGGAGCTGTTTTTT. Its protein product is CASSRQRDTGELFF.

The gene calls are TRBV6-1 and TRBJ2-1; D is unclear. This CDR3 is built from 14 residues. Germline values: CDR1 MNHNS, CDR2 SASEGT. V gave up 2 bases and J gave up 0 bases, with 5 bases separating them. The CDR3 loop is CASSEQSSYNEQFF. The CDR3 region has the DNA TGTGCCAGCAGTGAACAGAGCTCCTACAATGAGCAGTTCTTC.